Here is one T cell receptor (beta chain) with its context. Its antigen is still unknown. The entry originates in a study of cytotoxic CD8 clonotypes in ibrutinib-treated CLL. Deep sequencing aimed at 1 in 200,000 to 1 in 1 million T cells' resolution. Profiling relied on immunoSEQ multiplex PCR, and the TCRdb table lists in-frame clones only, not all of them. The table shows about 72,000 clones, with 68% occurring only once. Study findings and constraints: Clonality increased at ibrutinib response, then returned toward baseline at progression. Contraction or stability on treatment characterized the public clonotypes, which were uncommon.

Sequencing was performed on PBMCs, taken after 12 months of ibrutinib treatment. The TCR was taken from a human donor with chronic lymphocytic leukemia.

CDR3: CASSQPTSGGNEQFF. CDR3 DNA: TGTGCCAGCAGCCAACCGACTAGCGGGGGAAATGAGCAGTTCTTC. The chain employs TRBV4-2 and TRBJ2-1; 12 positions agree with TRBD2. This CDR3 is built from 15 residues. Germline CDR1 and CDR2: LGHNA and YNFKEQ. J lost 7 bases, V lost 2 bases, and 3 bases had no gene match.